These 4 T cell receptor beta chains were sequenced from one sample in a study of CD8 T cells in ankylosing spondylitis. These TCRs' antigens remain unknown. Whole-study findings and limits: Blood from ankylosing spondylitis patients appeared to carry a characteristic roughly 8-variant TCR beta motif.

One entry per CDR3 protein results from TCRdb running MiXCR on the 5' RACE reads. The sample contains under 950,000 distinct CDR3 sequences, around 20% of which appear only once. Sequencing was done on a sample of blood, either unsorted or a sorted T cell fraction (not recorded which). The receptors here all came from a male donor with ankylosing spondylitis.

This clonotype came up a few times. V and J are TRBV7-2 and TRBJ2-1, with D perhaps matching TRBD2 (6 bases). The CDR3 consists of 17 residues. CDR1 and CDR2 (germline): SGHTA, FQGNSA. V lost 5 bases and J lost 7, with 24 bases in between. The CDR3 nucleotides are TGTGCCAGCAGCCCCGGGGGTGGGGGTCCCCCGGGGAATGAGCAGTTCTTC. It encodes CASSPGGGGPPGNEQFF.

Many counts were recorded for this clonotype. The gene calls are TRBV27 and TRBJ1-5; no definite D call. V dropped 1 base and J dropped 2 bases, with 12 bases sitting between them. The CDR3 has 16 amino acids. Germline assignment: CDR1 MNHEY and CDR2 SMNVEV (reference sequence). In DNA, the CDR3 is TGTGCCAGCAGTTTATATGGGGATTTGGGCAATCAGCCCCAGCATTTT. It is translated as CASSLYGDLGNQPQHF.

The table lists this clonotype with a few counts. The CDR3 reads CASSFRQGAQPQHF. Here the CDR3 DNA reads TGTGCCAGCAGTTTCCGACAGGGGGCGCAGCCCCAGCATTTT. This chain uses TRBV12-3 or TRBV12-4 with TRBJ1-5; TRBD1 matches 10 bases. This CDR3 has 14 residues. V trimming: 3 bases; J trimming: 7 bases; junction bases outside the gene matches: 3.

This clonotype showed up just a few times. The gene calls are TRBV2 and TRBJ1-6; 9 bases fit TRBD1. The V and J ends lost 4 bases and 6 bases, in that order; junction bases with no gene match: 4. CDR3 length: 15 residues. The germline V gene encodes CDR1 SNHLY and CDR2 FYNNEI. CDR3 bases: TGTGCCAGCAGTGGAGTGACAGGGGGTAATTCACCCCTCCACTTT. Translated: CASSGVTGGNSPLHF. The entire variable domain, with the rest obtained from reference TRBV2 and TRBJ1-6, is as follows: EPEVTQTPSHQVTQMGQEVILRCVPISNHLYFYWYRQILGQKVEFLVSFYNNEISEKSEIFDDQFSVERPDGSNFTLKIRSTKLEDSAMYFCASSGVTGGNSPLHFGNGTRLTVT.